The next 23 T cell receptor beta chains were all read from a single sample in a study of tumor-infiltrating lymphocytes in primary liver carcinoma. From 450 to 550 ng total RNA, TCR beta cDNA was generated with a primer in the constant region. ARM-PCR was slightly modified, and three nested multiplex PCR rounds with it gave rise to the TCR beta libraries. Forward primers for TRBV1-TRBV30 and a C-beta reverse primer served the first two PCR rounds, at roughly 10 cycles each. TCRdb fed the multiplex PCR reads into MiXCR, producing one record per CDR3 protein. Of approximately 340,000 distinct CDR3 sequences listed, around 60% are singletons. Unsorted whole blood yielded blood RNA, and germline DNA was extracted as well. The material sequenced was peripheral blood. The receptor set was obtained from a man aged 40-49 years with primary liver carcinoma and hepatitis B virus infection.

This clonotype was detected ten times or more. The V gene is TRBV6-5, the J gene TRBJ2-7, with D uncertain. There are 14 residues in the CDR3. Germline CDR1 reads MNHEY; CDR2 reads SVGAGI. V dropped 7 bases and J dropped 3 bases, with 16 bases sitting between them. CDR3 nucleotides: TGTGCCAGCACCTTAACGTCCGACAACTACGAGCAGTACTTC. Amino acid sequence: CASTLTSDNYEQYF.

Concerning this clonotype itself: Just one base apart from a much larger clone, this may be a read error. The CDR3: CASSSGQAYGYNF. Here the CDR3 DNA reads TGTGCCAGCAGTTCTGGACAGGCGTATGGCTACAACTTC. The V call is TRBV12-3 or TRBV12-4, the J call TRBJ1-2; 7 bases align to TRBD1. The CDR3 is 13 residues long.

A word on this clonotype: A clone one base away is much larger, so this may be a read error. The chain is built from TRBV29-1 and TRBJ2-7, with D maybe TRBD2 (6 bases). CDR1 and CDR2 (germline): SQVTM, ANQGSEA. Trimming shortened V by 7 bases and J by 4 bases, and 8 bases separated the two germline ends. The CDR3 has 10 residues. The CDR3 loop is CSAGGYEQYF. CDR3 nucleotides: TGCAGCGCTGGAGGGTACGAGCAGTACTTC.

The chain links TRBV10-3 to TRBJ2-7; D could derive from TRBD1 or TRBD2 (5 bases each). Trimming pared 8 bases from V and 2 bases from J, leaving 16 bases between. CDR1 is ENHRY, CDR2 SYGVKD, per germline. The CDR3 runs 14 residues. This chain's CDR3 is CAIGTWDRTYEQYF. The CDR3 bases are TGTGCCATCGGTACTTGGGACCGAACCTACGAGCAGTACTTC.

The table lists this clonotype with a count of one. One end of the junction varies from germline; a read error may be responsible. This chain links TRBV7-9 with TRBJ2-2; D could derive from TRBD1 or TRBD2 (5 bases each). CDR3 length: 14 residues. CDR1 and CDR2 (germline): SEHNR, FQNEAQ (reference sequence). In DNA, the CDR3 is TGTGCCAGCAGCTACTCAGGGAACACCGGGGAGCTGCTTTTT. It yields the protein CASSYSGNTGELLF. Combining the CDR3 with reference TRBV7-9 and TRBJ2-2 gives the whole variable domain DTGVSQNPRHKITKRGQNVTFRCDPISEHNRLYWYRQTLGQGPEFLTYFQNEAQLEKSRLLSDRFSAERPKGSFSTLEIQRTEQGDSAMYLCASSYSGNTGELLFGEGSRLTVL.

This clonotype showed up many times. The rearrangement links TRBV12-3 or TRBV12-4 to TRBJ2-1; TRBD1 or TRBD2 may be the D gene (5 bases each). Trimming removed 7 bases at V and 7 bases at J, with 23 bases between. The CDR3 extends over 16 amino acids. The chain's CDR3 is CASTPTSATGRNEQFF. DNA for the CDR3: TGTGCCAGCACCCCGACGTCGGCGACGGGACGAAATGAGCAGTTCTTC.

This clonotype turned up a few times. The junction departs from germline at one end; a sequencing error may be responsible. The chain carries TRBV4-2 and TRBJ2-3, with D perhaps matching TRBD1 or TRBD2 (6 bases each). The germline V gene encodes CDR1 LGHNA and CDR2 YNFKEQ. The CDR3 length is 16 residues. CDR3 coding DNA: TGTGCCAGCAGCCAAGATAACCTAGCGTTGACAGGTACGCAGTATTTT. As protein: CASSQDNLALTGTQYF.

As regards this clonotype: A much larger clone sits a single nucleotide away, making a read error possible. This chain links TRBV6-5 with TRBJ2-1; no definite D call. This CDR3 region has 14 residues. V lost 0 bases and J lost 8, with 11 bases in between. Per the germline V gene, CDR1 is MNHEY and CDR2 is SVGAGI. The CDR3 DNA reads TGTGCCAGCAGTTACTCATCAGCCCGGTATGAGCAGTTCTTC. This gives the protein CASSYSSARYEQFF.

The chain links TRBV4-1 to TRBJ1-1; perhaps TRBD1 as D (6 bases). CDR3 size: 16 residues. Trimming pared 5 bases from V and 3 bases from J, leaving 19 bases between. CDR1 and CDR2 (germline): MGHRA, YSYEKL. CDR3 sequence (DNA): TGCGCCAGCAGCGCGACTGTCGACAGGCGGGACACTGAAGCTTTCTTT. Protein: CASSATVDRRDTEAFF.

Comments on this clonotype: A much more abundant neighbour one base away suggests this may be a read error. J is TRBJ1-1 and V is TRBV4-2; D gene uncertain. V lost 7 bases, J lost 8 bases, and 11 bases lay in between. The CDR3 totals 11 residues. CDR1 LGHNA and CDR2 YNFKEQ come from the germline V gene. This CDR3 reads CASNNTEEAFF. In DNA, the CDR3 is TGTGCCAGCAACAACACAGAAGAAGCTTTCTTT.

This clonotype was observed a handful of times. V and J are TRBV30 and TRBJ2-7; D possibly corresponds to TRBD1 (5 bases). This CDR3 has 13 amino acids. V lost 2 bases, J lost 6 bases, and 14 bases lay in between. CDR1 is GTSNPN and CDR2 is SVGIG in the germline V gene (reference sequence). Written as DNA, the CDR3 is TGTGCCTGGAGTTCTCGCGTTCAGGGCGAGCAGTACTTC. This gives the protein CAWSSRVQGEQYF.

A word on this clonotype: A read error may explain this, as a much larger clone is one base away. CDR3 amino acids: CGSSSLRTSRDNEQFF. The CDR3 region has the DNA TGTGGCAGCAGTTCCCTTAGAACTAGCCGTGACAATGAGCAGTTCTTC. The V gene is TRBV6-6, the J gene TRBJ2-1; D perhaps matches TRBD2 (6 bases). The length of the CDR3 is 16 residues. Germline V gene data show CDR1 as MNHNY and CDR2 as SVGAGI (reference sequence).

Remarks on this clonotype: This may be a read error, as it is one base from a much larger clone. Since the CDR3 does not end with the conserved phenylalanine or tryptophan, this likely comes from a read error. This chain connects TRBV4-1 to TRBJ1-6; no definite D call. Germline CDR1 MGHRA, CDR2 YSYEKL. This CDR3 contains 15 residues. The V and J ends lost 4 bases and 10 bases respectively, with 17 bases between them. This CDR3 is CASSLGQVSGSPLHL. The CDR3 DNA is TGCGCCAGCAGCCTTGGTCAGGTTTCAGGCTCACCCCTCCACCTT.

This clonotype has only a few counts. The chain employs TRBV30 and TRBJ1-2; 7 nucleotides match TRBD1. There are 13 residues in the CDR3. Trimming removed 3 bases from V and 6 bases from J; junction bases left unmatched: 7. The germline CDR1 and CDR2 sequences are GTSNPN and SVGIG (reference sequence). The CDR3 reads CAWSFTGQDGYTF. The CDR3 bases are TGTGCCTGGAGCTTCACCGGACAGGATGGCTACACCTTC.

This clonotype was counted ten times or more. The V gene is TRBV6-1, the J gene TRBJ2-3, with 9 bases identical to TRBD2. CDR1 is MNHNS, CDR2 SASEGT, per germline. Unmatched junction bases numbered 11, after V lost 6 bases and J lost 1 base. The CDR3 is 17 amino acids. The CDR3 sequence: CASSQGGASGGTDTQYF. In nucleotides, the CDR3 is TGTGCCAGCAGCCAAGGGGGGGCTAGCGGGGGCACAGATACGCAGTATTTT.

In the case of this clonotype: The germline gene is not matched at one end of the junction; a read error may be the cause. The rearrangement links TRBV10-2 to TRBJ2-7; TRBD2 aligns across 7 bases. The length of the CDR3 is 15 residues. CDR1 is WSHSY and CDR2 is SAAADI in the germline V gene. Here the CDR3 reads CACSESSSGNGEQYF. CDR3 nucleotide sequence: TGCGCCTGCAGTGAGTCTTCCAGCGGGAATGGCGAGCAGTACTTC.

This clonotype was found a few times. This chain links TRBV7-9 with TRBJ2-7; 10 bases align to TRBD1. The CDR3 length is 19 residues. J gave up 0 bases and V 0 bases, and 11 bases lay outside the gene matches. Germline V lookup: CDR1 SEHNR, CDR2 FQNEAQ (reference sequence). CDR3 loop: CASSLALPKDRGHSYEQYF. CDR3 nucleotide sequence: TGTGCCAGCAGCTTAGCTTTACCCAAAGACAGGGGGCACTCCTACGAGCAGTACTTC.

A word on this clonotype: Mismatch with germline at one junction end may stem from a read error. The chain uses TRBV4-3 and TRBJ2-1; possibly TRBD2 for D (6 bases). Germline lookup yields CDR1 LGHNA and CDR2 YSLEER. This CDR3 comprises 16 residues. CDR3 protein: CASSQEVGSSNNEQFF. CDR3 sequence (DNA): TGCGCCAGCAGCCAAGAAGTCGGGAGCTCCAACAATGAGCAGTTCTTC.

Points on this clonotype: A read error may produce the germline difference seen at one junction end. V usage is TRBV12-3 or TRBV12-4 and J usage is TRBJ2-2, with D possibly matching TRBD2 (5 bases). The CDR3 is 14 residues long. The DNA of the CDR3 is TGTGCCAGCAGTAACCGGCCAAACACCGGGGAGCTGCTTTTT. Protein product: CASSNRPNTGELLF.

This clonotype has ten or more counts. The V call is TRBV6-2 or TRBV6-3, the J call TRBJ2-7; 7 bases agree with TRBD1. Germline CDR1 reads MNHEY; CDR2 reads SVGEGT. The J segment lost 2 bases and the V segment lost 6 bases, leaving 19 bases of the junction unmatched. The CDR3 contains 18 residues. CDR3 bases: TGTGCCAGCAGGCATGGCGTCGTTATGGACAGGCGACCCTACGAGCAGTACTTC. Its translation: CASRHGVVMDRRPYEQYF.

This clonotype was recorded once. The conserved phenylalanine or tryptophan normally closing the CDR3 is absent here, so this likely arose from a read error. The rearrangement uses TRBV11-1 and TRBJ2-1; 8 bases line up with TRBD2. The CDR3 loop spans 16 amino acids. Per germline, CDR1 SGHAT and CDR2 FQDESV (reference sequence). Trimming took 4 bases from V and 7 from J; bases not matched to a gene: 12. CDR3 nucleotides: TGTGCCAGCAGCTCAGTTGCCAGCGGGAGTGTGAATGAGCAGTTCGTC. Its translation is CASSSVASGSVNEQFV.

This clonotype showed up just a few times. The chain couples TRBV5-6 to TRBJ2-5, with a weak D call TRBD2 (7 bases). V shed 2 bases and J shed 5 bases, with 16 bases lying between them. CDR3 size: 15 residues. From germline, CDR1 is SGHDT and CDR2 YYEEEE. CDR3 sequence: CASSFTGGVLETQYF. The DNA for the CDR3 is TGTGCCAGCAGCTTCACGGGGGGCGTTTTGGAGACCCAGTACTTC.

This clonotype was counted many times. This chain joins TRBV6-5 and TRBJ2-1; 8 nucleotides align to TRBD2. V lost 0 bases to trimming and J lost 1 base; unmatched junction nucleotides: 2. The CDR3 is 16 amino acids. The germline V gene encodes CDR1 MNHEY and CDR2 SVGAGI. CDR3 sequence (DNA): TGTGCCAGCAGTTACTCAGGCGGGGGGTCCTACAATGAGCAGTTCTTC. Translated: CASSYSGGGSYNEQFF.